This T cell receptor beta chain was sequenced in a study of T cell changes during pregnancy in multiple sclerosis. The CDR3 covers 16 residues. From germline, CDR1 is SQVTM and CDR2 ANQGSEA. The V end lost 7 bases, the J end lost 0 bases, and 22 bases lay between the germline ends. Profiled with immunoSEQ multiplex PCR; TCRdb holds only in-frame clones, not every one. The data contain 43,000 or so clones, approximately 90% of them seen just once; the ten biggest clones take up less than 1.5%. This clonotype was obtained from a female donor with multiple sclerosis, enrolled in a pregnancy study. This rearrangement joins TRBV29-1 to TRBJ2-7, with D tentatively TRBD1 or TRBD2 (5 bases each). Specimen: PBMCs (not recorded whether the cells were cultured). The CDR3 here is CSAHAPMRGDSYEQYF. The DNA of the CDR3 is TGCAGCGCGCATGCCCCGATGAGGGGCGACTCCTACGAGCAGTACTTC.